Shown below are 26 T cell receptor beta chains from a single sample sequenced in a study of blood T cells in healthy people across ages. A sample-barcoded 5' primer and a J-beta primer mix were used in a second PCR of roughly 7 to 11 cycles. TCRdb recomputed calls from the 5' RACE reads with MiXCR, one row per CDR3 protein. The table records about 780,000 distinct CDR3 sequences, about 46% of them present only once. Specimen: blood. These receptors all stem from an older man in good health.

This clonotype came up a few times. This chain links TRBV12-3 or TRBV12-4 with TRBJ2-4; the match to TRBD2 covers 10 bases. V shed 5 bases and J 2 bases; nucleotides not matched to a gene: 3. The CDR3 has 15 residues. The CDR3 loop is CASSPSGSSKNIQYF. CDR3 coding DNA: TGTGCCAGCAGTCCTAGCGGGAGCTCCAAAAACATTCAGTACTTC.

This chain joins TRBV6-2 or TRBV6-3 and TRBJ2-1; 9 nucleotides agree with TRBD2. The CDR3 consists of 15 residues. Germline-derived CDR1 and CDR2 are MNHEY and SVGEGT. V dropped 2 bases and J dropped 7; count of bases not matched to a gene: 6. CDR3 sequence: CASSYEAGGGNEQFF. In nucleotides, the CDR3 is TGTGCCAGCAGTTACGAGGCGGGAGGGGGGAATGAGCAGTTCTTC.

In this sample, this clonotype turned up a few times. The rearrangement links TRBV29-1 to TRBJ2-5; D remains ambiguous. TRBJ2-7 matches the DNA end more closely, so the J call is doubtful. The CDR3 contains 11 residues. The germline V gene encodes CDR1 SQVTM and CDR2 ANQGSEA. CDR3 nucleotide sequence: TGCAGCGTTCGGACCGCAAGCGAGCAGTACTTC. Amino acid sequence: CSVRTASEQYF.

This clonotype was seen many times. The chain employs TRBV5-1 and TRBJ2-5; D possibly corresponds to TRBD1 (6 bases). Germline V gene sequence: CDR1 SGHRS, CDR2 YFSETQ. The CDR3 is made up of 17 amino acids. Between the trimmed V and J ends, which lost 5 bases and 1 base, there was a span of 21 bases. CDR3 DNA sequence: TGCGCCAGCAGTCGTAAAGAGTGGGACACCATCCAAGAGACCCAGTACTTC. It codes for CASSRKEWDTIQETQYF.

This clonotype has just a few counts. The chain carries TRBV12-3 or TRBV12-4 and TRBJ2-7; 9 bases agree with TRBD2. Losses at the gene ends were 6 bases for V and 6 bases for J; bases not matched to a gene: 9. This CDR3 region has 14 residues. The CDR3 region has the DNA TGTGCCAGCAGCTCCGTCGGGACTAGCTCCGAGCAGTACTTC. Translation gives CASSSVGTSSEQYF.

About this clonotype: One end of the junction is discordant with germline, which a read error may explain. The chain joins TRBV27 to TRBJ2-7; 10 nucleotides agree with TRBD2. Germline loops: CDR1 MNHEY, CDR2 SMNVEV (reference sequence). The CDR3 contains 15 residues. CDR3 loop: CSSRLAGLRSYEQYF. CDR3 nucleotides: TGTTCCAGCAGACTAGCGGGCTTGAGATCCTACGAGCAGTACTTC.

This sequence joins TRBV4-2 and TRBJ2-5; 10 bases map to TRBD2. The J segment lost 11 bases and the V segment lost 8 bases, leaving 17 bases of the junction unmatched. The CDR3 totals 15 residues. The V gene's germline CDR1 is LGHNA and CDR2 YNFKEQ. In DNA form, the CDR3 reads TGTGCCAGCCGACCTAAGCGGGAGGGCATTAGTGAGCAGTACTTC. It yields the protein CASRPKREGISEQYF.

This chain uses TRBV15 with TRBJ2-1; TRBD2 is a possible D gene (6 bases). The closer fit of TRBJ2-7 to the DNA end suggests the J call may be wrong. Germline V gene sequence: CDR1 LNHNV, CDR2 YYDKDF (reference sequence). CDR3 length: 16 residues. Here the CDR3 reads CATSRRGMSSYNEQYF. The CDR3 DNA reads TGTGCCACCAGCCGCCGGGGGATGAGCTCCTACAATGAGCAGTACTTC.

This clonotype occurred a few times. This chain uses TRBV12-3 or TRBV12-4 with TRBJ2-7; 7 positions agree with TRBD1. Germline trimming cut 5 bases from V and 3 bases from J; bases unmatched to any gene: 10. The CDR3 runs to 15 residues. The CDR3: CASSPGGGSIYEQYF. DNA for the CDR3: TGTGCCAGCAGTCCAGGGGGTGGGTCGATCTACGAGCAGTACTTC.

The chain uses TRBV27 and TRBJ2-2, with D perhaps being TRBD1 or TRBD2 (5 bases each). Trimming stripped 7 bases from V and 4 bases from J, with 10 bases between. This CDR3 region has 13 residues. Germline V gene data show CDR1 as MNHEY and CDR2 as SMNVEV (reference sequence). The CDR3 region has the DNA TGTGCCAGCAAAAAAGGGACCACCGGGGAGCTGTTTTTT. Protein product: CASKKGTTGELFF.

In its sample, this clonotype was seen many times. The chain has TRBV5-1 and TRBJ2-7; 11 bases match TRBD2. The CDR3 is 15 residues long. Trimming took 6 bases from V and 4 from J; bases not matched to a gene: 9. CDR1 is SGHRS and CDR2 is YFSETQ in the germline V gene. Here the CDR3 reads CASKLLAGDFYEQYF. Written as DNA, the CDR3 is TGCGCCAGCAAACTACTAGCGGGAGATTTTTACGAGCAGTACTTC. Complete variable domain (other parts from reference TRBV5-1 and TRBJ2-7): KAGVTQTPRYLIKTRGQQVTLSCSPISGHRSVSWYQQTPGQGLQFLFEYFSETQRNKGNFPGRFSGRQFSNSRSEMNVSTLELGDSALYLCASKLLAGDFYEQYFGPGTRLTVT.

V usage is TRBV2 and J usage is TRBJ2-3, with D unresolved. Germline V CDR1 and CDR2: SNHLY, FYNNEI. CDR3 length: 10 amino acids. V dropped 11 bases and J dropped 6 bases, with 9 bases sitting between them. The CDR3 sequence: CAGLGDTQYF. CDR3 coding DNA: TGTGCCGGCCTGGGGGATACGCAGTATTTT. Using reference TRBV2 and TRBJ2-3 for the parts outside the CDR3, the full variable domain is EPEVTQTPSHQVTQMGQEVILRCVPISNHLYFYWYRQILGQKVEFLVSFYNNEISEKSEIFDDQFSVERPDGSNFTLKIRSTKLEDSAMYFCAGLGDTQYFGPGTRLTVL.

This chain connects TRBV20-1 to TRBJ2-1, with 7 bases that match TRBD2. CDR3 size: 13 residues. V lost 4 bases to trimming and J lost 6 bases; unmatched junction nucleotides: 6. The germline gives CDR1 DFQATT, CDR2 SNEGSKA (reference sequence). The CDR3 DNA reads TGCAGTGCTAAGACTAGCTGGGGCAATGAGCAGTTCTTC. Amino acids: CSAKTSWGNEQFF.

In this sample, this clonotype turned up many times. The J gene is TRBJ2-3, the V gene TRBV20-1; D unresolved. The CDR3 is 14 amino acids. Per germline, CDR1 DFQATT and CDR2 SNEGSKA (reference sequence). V lost 7 bases, J lost 0 bases, and 14 bases lay in between. The CDR3 here is CSVLPGPSTDTQYF. CDR3 coding DNA: TGCAGTGTTCTACCGGGCCCTAGCACAGATACGCAGTATTTT.

The chain is built from TRBV9 and TRBJ1-5; maybe TRBD1 (6 bases). The CDR3 totals 15 residues. Germline V gene sequence: CDR1 SGDLS, CDR2 YYNGEE. V shed 4 bases and J shed 1 base, with 12 bases lying between them. The DNA for the CDR3 is TGTGCCAGCAGCTTGCGACAGGAGAGCAATCAGCCCCAGCATTTT. This sequence encodes CASSLRQESNQPQHF.

The genes are TRBV20-1 and TRBJ2-7; D might be TRBD2 (6 bases). Germline CDR1 and CDR2: DFQATT and SNEGSKA (reference sequence). This CDR3 spans 14 amino acids. Trimming removed 5 bases from V and 2 bases from J, with 16 bases in between. The chain's CDR3 is CSALSTGSPYEQYF. The CDR3, as DNA: TGCAGTGCTCTCTCCACCGGGAGTCCCTACGAGCAGTACTTC.

As to this clonotype: A much larger clone sits a single nucleotide away, making a read error possible. The J gene is TRBJ2-3, the V gene TRBV5-5; D is possibly TRBD1 (5 bases). Germline V lookup: CDR1 SGHKS, CDR2 YYEKEE (reference sequence). The CDR3 has 13 residues. CDR3 in amino acids: CASSLGITGTQYF. In DNA, the CDR3 is TGTGCCAGCAGCTTGGGTATCACAGGTACGCAGTATTTT.

This clonotype was seen more than once but under ten times. The rearrangement uses TRBV27 and TRBJ1-6, with D uncertain. Germline assignment: CDR1 MNHEY and CDR2 SMNVEV (reference sequence). The CDR3 contains 12 residues. Between the trimmed V and J ends, which lost 6 bases and 6 bases, there was a span of 6 bases. The CDR3 protein is CASSLTNSPLHF. The DNA for the CDR3 is TGTGCCAGCAGCCTAACTAATTCACCCCTCCACTTT.

The V and J genes are TRBV16 and TRBJ2-1, with D unclear. The V end lost 1 base, the J end lost 4 bases, and 8 bases lay between the germline ends. Germline CDR1 reads KGHSY; CDR2 reads FQNENV. The length of the CDR3 is 14 residues. The CDR3 DNA is TGTGCCAGCAGCCAATTGCCCAGTTACAATGAGCAGTTCTTC. Amino acids: CASSQLPSYNEQFF.

The chain has TRBV12-3 or TRBV12-4 and TRBJ2-7; a possible D gene is TRBD2 (5 bases). CDR3 size: 13 residues. The ends were cut back, 2 bases at V and 3 bases at J, with 8 bases in the middle. CDR3 DNA sequence: TGTGCCAGCAGTTTATCCCGGGGCTACGAGCAGTACTTC. It codes for CASSLSRGYEQYF.

The chain recombines TRBV5-1 with TRBJ2-7, with D perhaps assigned TRBD1 or TRBD2 (5 bases each). The germline gives CDR1 SGHRS, CDR2 YFSETQ. V was trimmed by 0 bases and J by 2 bases, leaving 12 bases between them. The CDR3 totals 15 residues. CDR3 sequence reads: CASSLGWDGTYEQYF. For the CDR3, the DNA is TGCGCCAGCAGCTTGGGTTGGGACGGGACCTACGAGCAGTACTTC.

The V and J genes are TRBV28 and TRBJ2-1, with D hard to call. The CDR3 covers 16 residues. V was trimmed by 2 bases and J by 4 bases, leaving 15 bases between them. CDR1 and CDR2 (germline): MDHEN, SYDVKM. The DNA of the CDR3 is TGTGCCAGCAGTTTAACGGAGAACGCTGGGTACAATGAGCAGTTCTTC. Translated: CASSLTENAGYNEQFF.

The rearrangement links TRBV20-1 to TRBJ2-7; unclear D gene. The CDR3 has 14 residues. Trimming shortened V by 5 bases and J by 3 bases, and 17 bases separated the two germline ends. The V gene's germline CDR1 is DFQATT and CDR2 SNEGSKA (reference sequence). As DNA, the CDR3 is TGCAGTGCTCCGGACCCAAGAACTCTCTACGAGCAGTACTTC. It yields the protein CSAPDPRTLYEQYF.

This chain uses TRBV5-1 with TRBJ2-1, with 8 bases that match TRBD2. The CDR3 contains 17 residues. The V and J ends lost 4 bases and 7 bases, in that order; junction bases with no gene match: 16. Per the germline V gene, CDR1 is SGHRS and CDR2 is YFSETQ. CDR3 sequence reads: CASSLIPGTSGGNEQFF. CDR3 bases: TGCGCCAGCAGCCTAATACCCGGGACTAGTGGCGGTAATGAGCAGTTCTTC.

Worth noting for this clonotype: An end of the junction does not agree with germline; a read error may underlie this. The chain joins TRBV7-7 to TRBJ2-2, with 8 bases matching TRBD1. Germline loops: CDR1 SSHAT, CDR2 FNYEAQ (reference sequence). The CDR3 length is 15 residues. The CDR3 nucleotides are TGTGCTAGCAGCGCAGACAGGGGGAACACCGGGGAGCTGTTTTTT. Its translation: CASSADRGNTGELFF.

This clonotype appeared a few times. The chain carries TRBV5-1 and TRBJ2-3; D possibly corresponds to TRBD2 (6 bases). The CDR3 covers 15 residues. Germline assignment: CDR1 SGHRS and CDR2 YFSETQ. V lost 3 bases and J 2 bases, leaving 13 bases between the germline ends. CDR3 protein: CASSSGTLATDTQYF. The CDR3 DNA follows: TGCGCCAGCAGCTCCGGGACTCTCGCCACAGATACGCAGTATTTT.